The present T cell receptor (beta chain) was sequenced within a study of cytomegalovirus exposure and HLA in healthy donors. The CDR3 loop spans 13 amino acids. V shed 5 bases and J shed 2 bases, with 10 bases lying between them. In germline, CDR1 is SGHRS, CDR2 YFSETQ. 13 Jbeta primers and 60 Vbeta primers were used for the PCR. Measured with immunoSEQ multiplex PCR; TCRdb has only the in-frame clones, and not every one. The sample records some 130,000 clones, about 82% being singletons. The sequenced sample consisted of PBMCs. This chain uses TRBV5-1 with TRBJ1-1; possibly TRBD1 for D (6 bases). This clonotype was obtained from a man under 40 in good health. The CDR3 here is CASRDSRNTEAFF. The CDR3 DNA sequence: TGCGCCAGCAGGGACAGCCGCAACACTGAAGCTTTCTTT. The entire variable domain, with the rest obtained from reference TRBV5-1 and TRBJ1-1, is as follows: KAGVTQTPRYLIKTRGQQVTLSCSPISGHRSVSWYQQTPGQGLQFLFEYFSETQRNKGNFPGRFSGRQFSNSRSEMNVSTLELGDSALYLCASRDSRNTEAFFGQGTRLTVV.